This T cell receptor beta chain derives from a study of CD8 T cells in ankylosing spondylitis. One entry per CDR3 protein results from TCRdb running MiXCR on the 5' RACE reads. The sample carries about 96,000 distinct CDR3 sequences, 27% recorded once. The CDR3 runs to 13 residues. CDR1 is DFQATT, CDR2 SNEGSKA, per germline (reference sequence). V shed 5 bases and J 7 bases; nucleotides not matched to a gene: 8. This sequence joins TRBV20-1 and TRBJ1-2; 9 nucleotides agree with TRBD1. The clonotype originates from a male donor with ankylosing spondylitis or in good health (not recorded which). Sequencing was done on a sample of blood, either unsorted or a sorted T cell fraction (not recorded which). Here the CDR3 DNA reads TGCAGTGCTCTCCCGGGACAGGGAAGTGGCTACACCTTC. It translates to CSALPGQGSGYTF.